This TCR beta chain is drawn from a study of patients and donors after allogeneic stem cell transplantation. Germline CDR1 and CDR2: LGHNA and YNFKEQ. The trim removed 4 bases at V and 0 bases at J, leaving 3 bases unmatched. There are 14 residues in the CDR3. Using its own MiXCR run on the RT-PCR reads, TCRdb lists one record per CDR3 protein. The data contain around 200,000 distinct CDR3 sequences, over 30% of them singletons. There are a few counts of this clonotype. The sequence derives from a human donor who was either an allogeneic HSCT recipient or a stem cell or donor lymphocyte infusion donor (not recorded which). It is not recorded whose cells these are; they may come from a transplant donor. This chain joins TRBV4-2 and TRBJ2-7; 7 bases match TRBD1. Specimen: blood, either unsorted or a sorted T cell fraction (not recorded which). The CDR3 DNA follows: TGTGCCAGCAGCCGGGACAGCTACTCCTACGAGCAGTACTTC. It encodes CASSRDSYSYEQYF.